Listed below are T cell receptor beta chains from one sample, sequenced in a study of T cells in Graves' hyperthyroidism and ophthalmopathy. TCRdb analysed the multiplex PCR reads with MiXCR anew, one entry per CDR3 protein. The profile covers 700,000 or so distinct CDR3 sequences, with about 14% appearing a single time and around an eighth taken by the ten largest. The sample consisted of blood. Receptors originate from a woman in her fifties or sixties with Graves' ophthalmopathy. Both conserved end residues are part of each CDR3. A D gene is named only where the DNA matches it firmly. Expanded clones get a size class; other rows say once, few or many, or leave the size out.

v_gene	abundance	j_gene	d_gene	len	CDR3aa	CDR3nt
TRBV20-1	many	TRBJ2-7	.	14	CSASRPRSSYEQYF	TGCAGTGCTAGTAGGCCACGGAGCTCCTACGAGCAGTACTTC
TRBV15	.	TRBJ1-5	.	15	CATSRWGGVVQPQHF	TGTGCCACCAGCAGATGGGGGGGGGTTGTTCAGCCCCAGCATTTT
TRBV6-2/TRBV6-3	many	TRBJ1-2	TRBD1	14	CASIGPGTEDCYTF	TGTGCCAGCATCGGTCCCGGGACAGAGGATTGCTACACCTTC
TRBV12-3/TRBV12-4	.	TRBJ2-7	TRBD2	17	CASSPWTSGRASYEQYF	TGTGCCAGCAGCCCCTGGACTAGCGGGAGGGCATCCTACGAGCAGTACTTC
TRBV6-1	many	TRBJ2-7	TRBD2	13	CASGLAYSYEQYF	TGTGCCAGCGGACTAGCATATTCCTACGAGCAGTACTTC
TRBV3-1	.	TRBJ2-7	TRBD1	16	CASSQGGTGEFYEQYF	TGTGCCAGCAGCCAAGGGGGGACAGGGGAATTCTACGAGCAGTACTTC
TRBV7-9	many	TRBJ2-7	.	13	CASSSGGGGEQYF	TGTGCCAGCAGCTCAGGTGGAGGTGGCGAGCAGTACTTC
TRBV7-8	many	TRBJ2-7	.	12	CASSADGYEQYF	TGTGCCAGCAGCGCGGACGGCTACGAGCAGTACTTC
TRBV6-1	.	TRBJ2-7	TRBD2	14	CASTASGEFGEQYF	TGTGCCAGCACCGCTAGCGGGGAGTTTGGCGAGCAGTACTTC
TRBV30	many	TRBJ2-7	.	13	CAWLTTGSYEQYF	TGTGCCTGGTTAACTACAGGGTCCTACGAGCAGTACTTC
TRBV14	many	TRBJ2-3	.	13	CASSQGSGDTQYF	TGTGCCAGCAGCCAAGGCTCCGGGGATACGCAGTATTTT
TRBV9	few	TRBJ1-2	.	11	CASSARDGYTF	TGTGCCAGCAGCGCCAGGGATGGCTACACCTTC
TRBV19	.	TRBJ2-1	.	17	CASSIGVGSGVYNEQFF	TGTGCCAGTAGTATTGGGGTGGGATCGGGAGTCTACAATGAGCAGTTCTTC
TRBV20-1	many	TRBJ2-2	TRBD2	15	CSASLSGRYGGELFF	TGCAGTGCTAGTCTTAGCGGGAGATATGGCGGGGAGCTGTTTTTT
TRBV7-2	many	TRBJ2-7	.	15	CASSLVWQGSYEQYF	TGTGCCAGCAGCTTAGTTTGGCAGGGAAGCTACGAGCAGTACTTC
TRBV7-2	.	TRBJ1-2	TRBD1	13	CASRQTGEAGYTF	TGTGCCAGCAGACAAACAGGGGAGGCGGGCTACACCTTC
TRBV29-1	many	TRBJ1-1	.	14	CSVEWATGLGKAFF	TGCAGCGTTGAATGGGCGACAGGACTAGGGAAAGCTTTCTTT
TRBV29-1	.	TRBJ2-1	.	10	CSAQGIEQFF	TGCAGCGCTCAGGGGATTGAGCAGTTCTTC
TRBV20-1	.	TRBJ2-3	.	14	CSAGRDITSDTQYF	TGCAGTGCCGGGCGGGACATCACATCGGATACGCAGTATTTT
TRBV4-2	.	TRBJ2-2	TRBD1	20	CASSPPETGPRLLNTGELFF	TGTGCCAGCAGCCCTCCAGAGACAGGGCCGCGGCTCCTGAACACCGGGGAGCTGTTTTTT
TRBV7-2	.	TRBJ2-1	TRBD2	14	CASSYGGASNEQFF	TGTGCCAGCAGCTACGGGGGGGCCAGCAATGAGCAGTTCTTC
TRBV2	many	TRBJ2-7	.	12	CASSAGAYEQYF	TGTGCCAGCAGTGCGGGCGCCTACGAGCAGTACTTC
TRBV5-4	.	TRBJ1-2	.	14	CASSTLQGNYGYTF	TGTGCCAGCAGCACCTTACAGGGAAACTATGGCTACACCTTC
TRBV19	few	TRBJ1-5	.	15	CASRLQGTGNQPQHF	TGTGCCAGTAGGCTTCAGGGTACCGGCAATCAGCCCCAGCATTTT
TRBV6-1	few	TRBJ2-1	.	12	CASKISGNEQFF	TGTGCCAGCAAAATTAGCGGCAATGAGCAGTTCTTC
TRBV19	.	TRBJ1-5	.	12	CASSNWNQPQHF	TGTGCCAGTAGTAACTGGAATCAGCCCCAGCATTTT
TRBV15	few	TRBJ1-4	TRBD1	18	CATSRPWGKTGGSEKLFF	TGTGCCACCAGCCGCCCCTGGGGGAAAACAGGGGGTAGTGAAAAACTGTTTTTT
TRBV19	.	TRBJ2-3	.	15	CASSSQFGHTDTQYF	TGTGCCAGTAGTAGTCAGTTTGGTCACACAGATACGCAGTATTTT
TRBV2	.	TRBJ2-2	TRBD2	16	CASSGTSGRLAGELFF	TGTGCCAGCAGCGGGACTAGCGGGAGACTAGCCGGGGAGCTGTTTTTT
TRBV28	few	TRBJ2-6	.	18	CASSSVAVGVSGANVLTF	TGTGCCAGCAGTTCGGTAGCCGTGGGGGTCTCTGGGGCCAACGTCCTGACTTTC
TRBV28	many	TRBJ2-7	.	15	CASSLLWERTVEQYF	TGTGCCAGCAGTTTATTGTGGGAGCGGACAGTGGAGCAGTACTTC
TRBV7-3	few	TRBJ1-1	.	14	CASSLMGEDTEAFF	TGTGCCAGCAGCTTAATGGGAGAGGACACTGAAGCTTTCTTT
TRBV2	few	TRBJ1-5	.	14	CASSVATGRQPQHF	TGTGCCAGCAGTGTAGCAACAGGGCGTCAGCCCCAGCATTTT
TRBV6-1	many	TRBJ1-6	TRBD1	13	CASSHRGLSPLHF	TGTGCCAGCAGTCACAGGGGACTTTCACCCCTCCACTTT
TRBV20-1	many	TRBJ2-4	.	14	CSARPRGLENIQYF	TGCAGTGCTAGACCAAGGGGATTGGAAAACATTCAGTACTTC
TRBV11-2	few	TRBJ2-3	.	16	CASSHLVGGTTDTQYF	TGTGCCAGCAGCCACTTAGTGGGCGGAACCACAGATACGCAGTATTTT
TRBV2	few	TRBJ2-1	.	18	CASWDPRPGTPSYNEQFF	TGTGCCAGCTGGGACCCCCGCCCCGGGACACCTTCCTACAATGAGCAGTTCTTC
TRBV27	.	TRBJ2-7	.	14	CASSSSPEFYEQYF	TGTGCCAGCAGTTCGAGTCCTGAGTTCTACGAGCAGTACTTC
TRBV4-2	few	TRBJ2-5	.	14	CASSQTAPQETQYF	TGTGCCAGCAGCCAGACAGCCCCCCAAGAGACCCAGTACTTC
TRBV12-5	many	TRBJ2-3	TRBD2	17	CASDRALAGGGTDTQYF	TGTGCTAGTGATCGAGCCCTAGCGGGCGGGGGCACAGATACGCAGTATTTT
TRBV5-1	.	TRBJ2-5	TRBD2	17	CASSSQGLAGAQETQYF	TGCGCCAGCAGCTCACAGGGACTAGCGGGAGCCCAAGAGACCCAGTACTTC